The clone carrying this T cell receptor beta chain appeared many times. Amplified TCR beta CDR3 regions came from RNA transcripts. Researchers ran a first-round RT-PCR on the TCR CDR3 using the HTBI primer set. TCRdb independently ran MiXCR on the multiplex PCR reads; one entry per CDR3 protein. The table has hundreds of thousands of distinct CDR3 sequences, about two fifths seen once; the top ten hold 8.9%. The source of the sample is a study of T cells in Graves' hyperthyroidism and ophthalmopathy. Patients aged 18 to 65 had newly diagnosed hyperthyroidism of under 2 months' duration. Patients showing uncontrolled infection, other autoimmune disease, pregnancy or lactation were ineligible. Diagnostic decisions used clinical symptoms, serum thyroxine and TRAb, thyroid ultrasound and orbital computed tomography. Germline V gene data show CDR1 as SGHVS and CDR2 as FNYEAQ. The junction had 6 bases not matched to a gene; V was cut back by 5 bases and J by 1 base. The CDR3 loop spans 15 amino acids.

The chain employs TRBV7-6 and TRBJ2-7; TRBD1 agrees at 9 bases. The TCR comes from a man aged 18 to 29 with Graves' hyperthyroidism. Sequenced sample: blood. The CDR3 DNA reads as TGTGCCAGCAGCATAGGACAGGGGCAATCCTACGAGCAGTACTTC. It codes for CASSIGQGQSYEQYF.